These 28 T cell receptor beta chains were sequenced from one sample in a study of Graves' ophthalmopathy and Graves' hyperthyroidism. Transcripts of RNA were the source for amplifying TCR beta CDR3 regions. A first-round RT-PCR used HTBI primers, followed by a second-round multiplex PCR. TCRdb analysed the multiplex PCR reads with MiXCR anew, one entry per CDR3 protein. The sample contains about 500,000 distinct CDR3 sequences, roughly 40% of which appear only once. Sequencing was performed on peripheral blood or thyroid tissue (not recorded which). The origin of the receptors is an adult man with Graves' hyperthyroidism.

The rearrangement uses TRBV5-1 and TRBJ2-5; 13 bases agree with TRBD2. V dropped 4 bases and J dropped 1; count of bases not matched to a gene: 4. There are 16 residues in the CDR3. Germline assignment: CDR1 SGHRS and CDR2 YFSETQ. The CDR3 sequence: CASSLGLAGTQETQYF. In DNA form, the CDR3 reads TGCGCCAGCAGCCTGGGACTAGCGGGGACCCAAGAGACCCAGTACTTC.

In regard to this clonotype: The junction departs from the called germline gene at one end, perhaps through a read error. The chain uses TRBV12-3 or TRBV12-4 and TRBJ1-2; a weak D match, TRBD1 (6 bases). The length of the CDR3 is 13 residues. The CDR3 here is CACSFGQGNGYTF. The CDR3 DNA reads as TGTGCCTGCAGTTTCGGGCAGGGGAATGGCTACACCTTC.

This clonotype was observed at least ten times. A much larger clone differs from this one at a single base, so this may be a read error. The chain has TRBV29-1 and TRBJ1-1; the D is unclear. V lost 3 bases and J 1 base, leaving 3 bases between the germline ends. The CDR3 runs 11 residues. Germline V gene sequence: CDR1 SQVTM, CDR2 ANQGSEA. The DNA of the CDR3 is TGCAGCGTTGACTCGAACACTGAAGCTTTCTTT. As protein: CSVDSNTEAFF.

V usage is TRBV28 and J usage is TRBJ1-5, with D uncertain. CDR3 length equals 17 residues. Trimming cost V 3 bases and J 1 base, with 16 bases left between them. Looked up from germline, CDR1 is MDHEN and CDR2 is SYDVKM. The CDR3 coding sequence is TGTGCCAGCAGTTTTTTCCCTCGGGGAGAGAGCAATCAGCCCCAGCATTTT. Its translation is CASSFFPRGESNQPQHF.

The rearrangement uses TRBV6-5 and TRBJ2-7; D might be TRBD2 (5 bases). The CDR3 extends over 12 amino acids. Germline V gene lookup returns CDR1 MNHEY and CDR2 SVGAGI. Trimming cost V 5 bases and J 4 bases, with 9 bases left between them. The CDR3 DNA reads TGTGCCAGCAGTGTCGGGAAATACGAGCAGTACTTC. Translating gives CASSVGKYEQYF.

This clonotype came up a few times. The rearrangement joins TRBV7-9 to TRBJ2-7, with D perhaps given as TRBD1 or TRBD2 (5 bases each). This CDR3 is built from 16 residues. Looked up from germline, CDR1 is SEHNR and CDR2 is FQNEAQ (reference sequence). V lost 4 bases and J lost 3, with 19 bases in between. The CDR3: CASSSLGTRQSYEQYF. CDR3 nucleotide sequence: TGTGCCAGCAGCTCACTTGGGACGCGACAGAGCTACGAGCAGTACTTC.

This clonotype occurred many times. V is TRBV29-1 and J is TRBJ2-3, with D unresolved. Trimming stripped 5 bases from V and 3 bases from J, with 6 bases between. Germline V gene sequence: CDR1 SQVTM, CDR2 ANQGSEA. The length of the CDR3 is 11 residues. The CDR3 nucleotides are TGCAGCGTTCCCCGGACAGATACGCAGTATTTT. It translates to CSVPRTDTQYF.

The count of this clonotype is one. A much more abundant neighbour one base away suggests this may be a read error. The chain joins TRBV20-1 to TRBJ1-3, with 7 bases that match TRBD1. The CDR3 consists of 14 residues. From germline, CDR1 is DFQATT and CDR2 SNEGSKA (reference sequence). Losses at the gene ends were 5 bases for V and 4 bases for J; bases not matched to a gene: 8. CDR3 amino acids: CSAPTGPGGNTIYF. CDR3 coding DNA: TGCAGTGCTCCGACAGGGCCGGGAGGAAACACCATATATTTT.

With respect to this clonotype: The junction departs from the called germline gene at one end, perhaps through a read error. This chain's CDR3 is CSARNIWDRGRENRPQHF. The CDR3 nucleotides read TGCAGTGCTAGGAATATATGGGACAGGGGGCGAGAAAATCGGCCCCAGCATTTT. The rearrangement links TRBV20-1 to TRBJ1-5; 12 bases align to TRBD1. This CDR3 region has 18 residues. Germline-derived CDR1 and CDR2 are DFQATT and SNEGSKA (reference sequence).

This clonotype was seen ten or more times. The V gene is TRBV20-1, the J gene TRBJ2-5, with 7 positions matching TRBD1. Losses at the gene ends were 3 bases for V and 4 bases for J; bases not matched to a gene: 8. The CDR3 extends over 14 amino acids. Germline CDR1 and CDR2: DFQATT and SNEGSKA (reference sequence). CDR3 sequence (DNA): TGCAGTGCTAGGATCCGACAGGGCGCAGAGACCCAGTACTTC. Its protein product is CSARIRQGAETQYF.

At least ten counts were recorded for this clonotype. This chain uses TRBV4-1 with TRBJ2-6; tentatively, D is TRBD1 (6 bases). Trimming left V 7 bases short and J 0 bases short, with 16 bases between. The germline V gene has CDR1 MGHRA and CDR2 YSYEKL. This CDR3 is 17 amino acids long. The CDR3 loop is CASTVDDRISGANVLTF. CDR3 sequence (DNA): TGCGCCAGCACCGTGGATGACAGGATCTCTGGGGCCAACGTCCTGACTTTC.

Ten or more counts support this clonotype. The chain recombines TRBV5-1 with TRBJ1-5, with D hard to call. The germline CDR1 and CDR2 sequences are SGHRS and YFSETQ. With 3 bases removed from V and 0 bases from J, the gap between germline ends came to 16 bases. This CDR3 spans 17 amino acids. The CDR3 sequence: CASSSNLYFYSNQPQHF. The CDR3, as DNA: TGCGCCAGCAGCTCCAACCTCTATTTCTATAGCAATCAGCCCCAGCATTTT.

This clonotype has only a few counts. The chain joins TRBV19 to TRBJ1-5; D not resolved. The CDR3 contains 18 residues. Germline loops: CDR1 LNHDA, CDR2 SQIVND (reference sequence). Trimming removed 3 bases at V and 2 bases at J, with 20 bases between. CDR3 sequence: CASSIIYEVWVGNQPQHF. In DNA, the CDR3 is TGTGCCAGTAGTATCATCTATGAGGTTTGGGTGGGCAATCAGCCCCAGCATTTT. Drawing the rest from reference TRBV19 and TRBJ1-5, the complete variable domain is DGGITQSPKYLFRKEGQNVTLSCEQNLNHDAMYWYRQDPGQGLRLIYYSQIVNDFQKGDIAEGYSVSREKKESFPLTVTSAQKNPTAFYLCASSIIYEVWVGNQPQHFGDGTRLSIL.

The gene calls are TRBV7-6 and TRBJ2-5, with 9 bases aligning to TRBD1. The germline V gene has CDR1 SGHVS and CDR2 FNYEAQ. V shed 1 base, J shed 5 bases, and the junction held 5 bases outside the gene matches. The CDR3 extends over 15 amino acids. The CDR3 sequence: CASSLGQGGYETQYF. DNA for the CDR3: TGTGCCAGCAGCTTAGGACAGGGGGGCTATGAGACCCAGTACTTC.

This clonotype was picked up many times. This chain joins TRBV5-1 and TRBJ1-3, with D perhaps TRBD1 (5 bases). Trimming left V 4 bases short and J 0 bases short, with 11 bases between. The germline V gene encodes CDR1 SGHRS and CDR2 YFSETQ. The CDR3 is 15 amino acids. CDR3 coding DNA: TGCGCCAGCAGCGCGGGCAGGGCCTCTGGAAACACCATATATTTT. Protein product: CASSAGRASGNTIYF. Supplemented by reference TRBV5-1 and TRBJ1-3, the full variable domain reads KAGVTQTPRYLIKTRGQQVTLSCSPISGHRSVSWYQQTPGQGLQFLFEYFSETQRNKGNFPGRFSGRQFSNSRSEMNVSTLELGDSALYLCASSAGRASGNTIYFGEGSWLTVV.

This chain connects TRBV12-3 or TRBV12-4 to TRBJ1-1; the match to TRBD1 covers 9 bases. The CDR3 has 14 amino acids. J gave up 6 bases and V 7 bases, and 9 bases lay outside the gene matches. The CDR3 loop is CASKKQGAASEAFF. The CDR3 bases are TGTGCCAGCAAAAAACAGGGGGCGGCGTCTGAAGCTTTCTTT.

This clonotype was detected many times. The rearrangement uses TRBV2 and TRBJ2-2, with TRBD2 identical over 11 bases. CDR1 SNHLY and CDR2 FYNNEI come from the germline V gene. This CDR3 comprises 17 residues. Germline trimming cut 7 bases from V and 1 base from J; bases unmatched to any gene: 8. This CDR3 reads CASKMNLAGGNTGELFF. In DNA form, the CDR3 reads TGTGCCAGCAAGATGAACCTAGCGGGGGGGAACACCGGGGAGCTGTTTTTT.

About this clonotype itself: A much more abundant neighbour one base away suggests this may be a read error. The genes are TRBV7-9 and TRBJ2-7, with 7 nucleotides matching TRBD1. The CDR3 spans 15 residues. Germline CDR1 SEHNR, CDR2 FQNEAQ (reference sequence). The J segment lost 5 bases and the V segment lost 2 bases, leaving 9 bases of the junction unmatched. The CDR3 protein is CASSLRGRGFDEQYF. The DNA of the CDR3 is TGTGCCAGCAGCTTAAGGGGCAGGGGGTTCGACGAGCAGTACTTC.

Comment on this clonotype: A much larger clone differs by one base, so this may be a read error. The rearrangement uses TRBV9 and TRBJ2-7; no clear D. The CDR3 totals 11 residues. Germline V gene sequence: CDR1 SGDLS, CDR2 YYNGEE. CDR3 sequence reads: CASGRGYEQCF. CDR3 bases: TGTGCCAGCGGCCGAGGATACGAGCAGTGCTTC.

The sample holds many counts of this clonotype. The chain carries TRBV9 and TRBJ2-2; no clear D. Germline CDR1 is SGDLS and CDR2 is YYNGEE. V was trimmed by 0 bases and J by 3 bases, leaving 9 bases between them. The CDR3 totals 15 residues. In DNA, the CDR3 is TGTGCCAGCAGCGTAGAAGGTGCGGACACCGGGGAGCTGTTTTTT. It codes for CASSVEGADTGELFF.

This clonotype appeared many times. Here the CDR3 reads CASSPLGQEQYF. In DNA form, the CDR3 reads TGTGCCAGCAGCCCCCTCGGACAGGAACAGTACTTC. V gene TRBV6-6 combines with J gene TRBJ2-7; 7 positions match TRBD1. The CDR3 loop spans 12 amino acids. V was clipped by 6 bases and J by 10 bases; unmatched bases: 9. CDR1 is MNHNY, CDR2 SVGAGI, per germline (reference sequence).

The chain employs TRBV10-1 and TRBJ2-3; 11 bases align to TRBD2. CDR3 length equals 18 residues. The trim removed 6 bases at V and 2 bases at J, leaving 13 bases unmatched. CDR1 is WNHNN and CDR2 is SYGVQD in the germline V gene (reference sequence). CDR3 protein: CASSARLTSGELTDTQYF. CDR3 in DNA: TGCGCCAGCAGCGCACGACTGACTAGCGGGGAACTCACAGATACGCAGTATTTT.

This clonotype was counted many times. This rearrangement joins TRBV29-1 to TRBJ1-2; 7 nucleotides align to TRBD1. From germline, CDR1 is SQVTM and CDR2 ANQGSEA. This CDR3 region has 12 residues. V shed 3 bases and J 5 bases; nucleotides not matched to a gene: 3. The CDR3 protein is CSVDARGYGYTF. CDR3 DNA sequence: TGCAGCGTTGATGCCAGGGGGTATGGCTACACCTTC.

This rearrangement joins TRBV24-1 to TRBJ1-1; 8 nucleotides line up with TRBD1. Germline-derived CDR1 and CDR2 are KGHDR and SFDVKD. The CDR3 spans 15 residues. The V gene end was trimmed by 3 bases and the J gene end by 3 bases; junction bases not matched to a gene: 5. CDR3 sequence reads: CATSDARQGHTEAFF. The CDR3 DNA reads TGTGCCACCAGTGATGCCCGACAGGGGCACACTGAAGCTTTCTTT.

This CDR3 is CASSLRRTSGTQHF. The CDR3 DNA is TGTGCCAGCAGTTTACGGCGGACTAGCGGGACCCAGCATTTT. V gene TRBV28 combines with J gene TRBJ1-5, with no clear D. From germline, CDR1 is MDHEN and CDR2 SYDVKM. V was clipped by 2 bases and J by 11 bases, with 16 bases between them. The CDR3 spans 14 residues.

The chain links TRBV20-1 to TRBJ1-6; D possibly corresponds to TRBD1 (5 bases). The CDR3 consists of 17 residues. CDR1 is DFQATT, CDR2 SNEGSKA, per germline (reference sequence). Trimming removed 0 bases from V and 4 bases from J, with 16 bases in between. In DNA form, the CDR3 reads TGCAGTGCTAGAGATCCCAGGGAAATTATTTATAATTCACCCCTCCACTTT. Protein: CSARDPREIIYNSPLHF.

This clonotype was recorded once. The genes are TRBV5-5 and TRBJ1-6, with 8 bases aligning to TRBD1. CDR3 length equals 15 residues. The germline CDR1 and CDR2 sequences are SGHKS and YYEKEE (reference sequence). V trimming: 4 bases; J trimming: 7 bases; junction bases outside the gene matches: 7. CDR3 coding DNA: TGTGCCAGCAGCCCCCGGACAGGGCAGAATTCACCCCTCCACTTT. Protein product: CASSPRTGQNSPLHF.

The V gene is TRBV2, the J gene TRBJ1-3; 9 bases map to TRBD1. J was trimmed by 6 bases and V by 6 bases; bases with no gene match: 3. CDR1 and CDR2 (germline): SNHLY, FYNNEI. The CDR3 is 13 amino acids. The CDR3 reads CASRGQGPNTIYF. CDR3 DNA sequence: TGTGCCAGCAGGGGACAGGGCCCAAACACCATATATTTT.